Each of the 23 T cell receptor beta chains below was sequenced from the same sample in a study of T cell changes during pregnancy in multiple sclerosis. The assay was immunoSEQ multiplex PCR, and TCRdb's table has in-frame clones only and misses some. Of tens of thousands of clones listed, 75% to 95% were seen once; the top ten hold around 0.81%. The sample here was peripheral blood, taken before pregnancy. The origin of the receptors is a female donor with multiple sclerosis, enrolled in a pregnancy study.

The CDR3 nucleotides are TGTGCCTGGCGACAGGTGGGGAGCGAGCAGTACTTC. Its translation: CAWRQVGSEQYF. J is TRBJ2-7 and V is TRBV30; D possibly corresponds to TRBD1 (6 bases). Trimming stripped 5 bases from V and 6 bases from J, with 14 bases between. Per germline, CDR1 GTSNPN and CDR2 SVGIG (reference sequence). There are 12 residues in the CDR3.

The CDR3 DNA is TGTGCCAGCAGCTCATCCGGGACAGGGTATGGCTACACCTTC. It encodes CASSSSGTGYGYTF. The chain couples TRBV11-2 to TRBJ1-2; 9 bases agree with TRBD1. Germline V gene sequence: CDR1 SGHAT, CDR2 FQNNGV. The V gene end was trimmed by 4 bases and the J gene end by 5 bases; junction bases not matched to a gene: 5. CDR3 length equals 14 residues.

The rearrangement uses TRBV4-1 and TRBJ1-5; TRBD1 is a possible D gene (6 bases). Germline V gives CDR1 MGHRA, CDR2 YSYEKL. Trimming removed 8 bases from V and 3 bases from J, with 14 bases in between. The length of the CDR3 is 14 residues. The CDR3 nucleotides are TGCGCCAGCTCCCCGGGACACAACAATCAGCCCCAGCATTTT. It translates to CASSPGHNNQPQHF.

The chain uses TRBV4-3 and TRBJ2-3; no definite D call. Trimming pared 0 bases from V and 2 bases from J, leaving 6 bases between. Germline V CDR1 and CDR2: LGHNA, YSLEER. CDR3 length: 14 amino acids. This CDR3 reads CASSQDLFTDTQYF. CDR3 bases: TGCGCCAGCAGCCAAGATCTCTTCACAGATACGCAGTATTTT.

This clone turned up a few times. The CDR3 spells CASSIGRGREQFF. In DNA form, the CDR3 reads TGTGCCAGTAGTATAGGCAGGGGGCGGGAGCAGTTCTTC. The chain joins TRBV19 to TRBJ2-1, with TRBD1 matching 8 bases. This CDR3 contains 13 residues. With V trimmed by 1 base and J by 10 bases, 3 bases remained unmatched. Germline values: CDR1 LNHDA, CDR2 SQIVND (reference sequence). The complete variable domain, with remaining parts taken from reference TRBV19 and TRBJ2-1, reads DGGITQSPKYLFRKEGQNVTLSCEQNLNHDAMYWYRQDPGQGLRLIYYSQIVNDFQKGDIAEGYSVSREKKESFPLTVTSAQKNPTAFYLCASSIGRGREQFFGPGTRLTVL.

The V gene is TRBV18, the J gene TRBJ2-1; 7 nucleotides align to TRBD1. Unmatched junction bases numbered 7, after V lost 2 bases and J lost 3 bases. The length of the CDR3 is 16 residues. Germline CDR1 and CDR2: KGHSH and LQKENI. CDR3 loop: CASSPMGQSRYNEQFF. The CDR3 nucleotides are TGTGCCAGCTCACCAATGGGACAGTCTCGCTACAATGAGCAGTTCTTC.

The chain couples TRBV6-6 to TRBJ2-7, with TRBD2 matching over 9 bases. Germline V gene sequence: CDR1 MNHNY, CDR2 SVGAGI (reference sequence). With V trimmed by 7 bases and J by 6 bases, 7 bases remained unmatched. CDR3 length: 13 residues. CDR3: CASTLRGGGEQYF. The CDR3 DNA is TGTGCCAGCACCCTGCGGGGGGGAGGCGAGCAGTACTTC.

The V and J genes are TRBV7-9 and TRBJ2-7; 7 bases are shared with TRBD1. Germline V CDR1 and CDR2: SEHNR, FQNEAQ (reference sequence). The CDR3 runs to 14 residues. V lost 6 bases to trimming and J lost 2 bases; unmatched junction nucleotides: 7. CDR3 protein: CASSTDRVTYEQYF. CDR3 nucleotides: TGTGCCAGCAGTACTGACAGGGTGACCTACGAGCAGTACTTC. The full variable domain, completed using reference TRBV7-9 and TRBJ2-7, is DTGVSQNPRHKITKRGQNVTFRCDPISEHNRLYWYRQTLGQGPEFLTYFQNEAQLEKSRLLSDRFSAERPKGSFSTLEIQRTEQGDSAMYLCASSTDRVTYEQYFGPGTRLTVT.

The chain couples TRBV19 to TRBJ1-1; D ambiguous. The germline gives CDR1 LNHDA, CDR2 SQIVND (reference sequence). Deletions cut 8 bases from V and 4 bases from J, with 14 bases between. CDR3 size: 13 residues. The CDR3 region is CASLAATGTEAFF. CDR3 DNA sequence: TGTGCCAGTTTGGCGGCTACGGGCACTGAAGCTTTCTTT. Drawing the rest from reference TRBV19 and TRBJ1-1, the complete variable domain is DGGITQSPKYLFRKEGQNVTLSCEQNLNHDAMYWYRQDPGQGLRLIYYSQIVNDFQKGDIAEGYSVSREKKESFPLTVTSAQKNPTAFYLCASLAATGTEAFFGQGTRLTVV.

Remarks on this clone: One end of the junction varies from germline; a read error may be responsible. V is TRBV4-2 and J is TRBJ1-2; possible D gene TRBD1, 5 bases. The CDR3 runs to 15 residues. Per germline, CDR1 LGHNA and CDR2 YNFKEQ. CDR3: CASSQGQLQSYGYTF. In DNA, the CDR3 is TGTGCCAGCAGTCAAGGACAACTTCAATCCTATGGCTACACCTTC.

The chain couples TRBV6-6 to TRBJ1-4; tentatively, D is TRBD1 (6 bases). CDR1 and CDR2 (germline): MNHNY, SVGAGI (reference sequence). V gave up 6 bases and J gave up 8 bases, with 13 bases separating them. There are 13 residues in the CDR3. As DNA, the CDR3 is TGTGCCAGCAGCCCTCCGAGGGGGGAAAAACTGTTTTTT. Protein: CASSPPRGEKLFF.

This chain links TRBV7-2 with TRBJ2-3, with D maybe TRBD2 (7 bases). CDR3 length: 16 residues. V dropped 4 bases and J dropped 1 base, with 15 bases sitting between them. CDR1 is SGHTA, CDR2 FQGNSA, per germline. CDR3 amino acids: CASSWGGGPRTDTQYF. In DNA form, the CDR3 reads TGTGCCAGCAGCTGGGGCGGGGGCCCTCGCACAGATACGCAGTATTTT.

This clone appeared once. This rearrangement joins TRBV4-3 to TRBJ1-5; no reliable D call. Trimming removed 0 bases at V and 7 bases at J, with 10 bases between. The CDR3 runs 14 residues. Germline V gene data show CDR1 as LGHNA and CDR2 as YSLEER. The CDR3 DNA follows: TGCGCCAGCAGCCAAGAATTGCGGGTACAGCCCCAGCATTTT. Translation: CASSQELRVQPQHF.

The gene calls are TRBV5-4 and TRBJ2-4, with D perhaps TRBD1 (5 bases). The CDR3 covers 14 residues. Trimming took 3 bases from V and 8 from J, leaving 15 bases between them. The germline V gene has CDR1 SGHNT and CDR2 YYREEE (reference sequence). The CDR3 sequence is CASSSVGRVDIQYF. The CDR3 coding sequence is TGTGCCAGCAGCTCCGTGGGCAGGGTGGACATTCAGTACTTC.

The genes are TRBV6-5 and TRBJ2-1; 7 bases map to TRBD1. The germline V gene has CDR1 MNHEY and CDR2 SVGAGI. The CDR3 sequence is 14 residues long. With V trimmed by 0 bases and J by 6 bases, 2 bases remained unmatched. The CDR3 DNA is TGTGCCAGCAGTTACTCGACAGGGAGCAATGAGCAGTTCTTC. Residues: CASSYSTGSNEQFF.

The rearrangement uses TRBV30 and TRBJ2-3, with 10 bases matching TRBD2. Germline trimming cut 8 bases from V and 6 bases from J; bases unmatched to any gene: 8. The CDR3 loop spans 13 amino acids. Germline CDR1 reads GTSNPN; CDR2 reads SVGIG (reference sequence). The CDR3 protein is CALSGGAGDTQYF. DNA for the CDR3: TGTGCCCTAAGCGGGGGGGCCGGGGATACGCAGTATTTT.

The chain employs TRBV15 and TRBJ2-2; D remains ambiguous. Germline V gene lookup returns CDR1 LNHNV and CDR2 YYDKDF (reference sequence). This CDR3 contains 12 residues. The CDR3 nucleotides read TGTGCTACTCATCGGGTAGGCGGGGAGCTGTTTTTT. Translated, it gives CATHRVGGELFF.

The rearrangement joins TRBV15 to TRBJ2-3; D unclear. The V gene's germline CDR1 is LNHNV and CDR2 YYDKDF (reference sequence). The CDR3 has 13 residues. The ends were cut back, 0 bases at V and 2 bases at J, with 3 bases in the middle. In nucleotides, the CDR3 is TGTGCCACCAGCAGAGACTTCACAGATACGCAGTATTTT. Its translation is CATSRDFTDTQYF.

CDR3 amino acids: CASSYKRGGITDTQYF. CDR3 coding DNA: TGTGCCAGCAGTTACAAGCGGGGGGGTATAACTGATACGCAGTATTTT. The V gene is TRBV6-5, the J gene TRBJ2-3, with 10 bases fitting TRBD2. V was pared by 2 bases and J by 6 bases, with 8 bases of the junction left unmatched. The V gene's germline CDR1 is MNHEY and CDR2 SVGAGI. The CDR3 extends over 16 amino acids.

This clone was picked up one time. A junction boundary mismatches the germline segment, possibly from a read error. V and J are TRBV5-1 and TRBJ1-2; no clear D. Germline V CDR1 and CDR2: SGHRS, YFSETQ. CDR3 size: 16 residues. This CDR3 reads CASRLVFRRSNYGYTF. The CDR3 DNA is TGCGCCAGCAGATTGGTATTTCGGAGATCTAACTATGGCTACACCTTC.

CDR3 sequence reads: CASSLWITGQGTGYTF. Here the CDR3 DNA reads TGTGCCAGCAGTTTATGGATAACGGGACAGGGGACTGGCTACACCTTC. The V call is TRBV28, the J call TRBJ1-2; 10 bases are shared with TRBD1. This CDR3 has 16 residues. Looked up from germline, CDR1 is MDHEN and CDR2 is SYDVKM. V lost 0 bases and J lost 7; bases outside the gene matches: 8.

This clone is medium-sized by share. This chain uses TRBV6-1 with TRBJ1-1; no reliable D call. This CDR3 comprises 13 residues. Trimming removed 6 bases from V and 1 base from J, with 9 bases in between. Per the germline V gene, CDR1 is MNHNS and CDR2 is SASEGT. The CDR3 coding sequence is TGTGCCAGCAGCTCCACAGAGAACACTGAAGCTTTCTTT. Its translation is CASSSTENTEAFF.

V usage is TRBV6-5 and J usage is TRBJ2-7, with 12 bases fitting TRBD2. With 6 bases clipped from V and 3 bases from J, the junction kept 6 bases outside the gene matches. Germline assignment: CDR1 MNHEY and CDR2 SVGAGI. The CDR3 has 15 residues. For the CDR3, the DNA is TGTGCCAGCAGACAGACTAGCGGGGGTTACTACGAGCAGTACTTC. Residues: CASRQTSGGYYEQYF.